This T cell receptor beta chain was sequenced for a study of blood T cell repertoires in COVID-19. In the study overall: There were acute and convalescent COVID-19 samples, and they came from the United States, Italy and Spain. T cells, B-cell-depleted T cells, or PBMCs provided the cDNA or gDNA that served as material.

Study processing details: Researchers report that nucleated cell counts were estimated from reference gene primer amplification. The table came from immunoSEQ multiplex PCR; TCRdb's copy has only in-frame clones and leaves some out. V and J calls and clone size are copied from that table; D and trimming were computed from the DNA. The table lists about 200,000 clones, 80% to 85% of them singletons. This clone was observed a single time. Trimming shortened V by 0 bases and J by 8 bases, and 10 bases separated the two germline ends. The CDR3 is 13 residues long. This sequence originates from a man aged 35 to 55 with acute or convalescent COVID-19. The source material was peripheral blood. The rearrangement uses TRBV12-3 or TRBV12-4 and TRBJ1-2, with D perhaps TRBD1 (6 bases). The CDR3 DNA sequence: TGTGCCAGCAGTTTAGCGTCAGGGGACGGCTACACCTTC. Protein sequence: CASSLASGDGYTF.